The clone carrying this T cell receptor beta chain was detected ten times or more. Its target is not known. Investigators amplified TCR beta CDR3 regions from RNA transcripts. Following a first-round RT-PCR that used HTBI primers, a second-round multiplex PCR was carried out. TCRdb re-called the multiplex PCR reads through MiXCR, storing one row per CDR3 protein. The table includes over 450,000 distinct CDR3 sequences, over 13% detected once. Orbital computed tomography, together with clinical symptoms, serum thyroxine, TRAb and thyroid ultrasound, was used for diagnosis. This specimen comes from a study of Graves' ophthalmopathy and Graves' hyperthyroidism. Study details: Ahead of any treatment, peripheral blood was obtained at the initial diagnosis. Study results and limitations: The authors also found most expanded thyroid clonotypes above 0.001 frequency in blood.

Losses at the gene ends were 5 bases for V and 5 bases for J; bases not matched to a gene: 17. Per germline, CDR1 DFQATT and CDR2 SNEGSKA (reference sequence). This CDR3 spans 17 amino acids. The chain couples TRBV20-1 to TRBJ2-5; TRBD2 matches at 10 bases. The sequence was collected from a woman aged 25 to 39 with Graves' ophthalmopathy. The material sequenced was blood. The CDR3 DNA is TGCAGTGCTTGCACCCCTAGCGGGAGTACCCACGCGGAGACCCAGTACTTC. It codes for CSACTPSGSTHAETQYF.